This T cell receptor (beta chain) was sequenced during a study of T cells in Graves' hyperthyroidism and ophthalmopathy. The CDR3 runs to 13 residues. The germline CDR1 and CDR2 sequences are LGHDT and YNNKEL (reference sequence). V lost 3 bases to trimming and J lost 5 bases, with 8 bases between them. What was amplified from RNA transcripts were TCR beta CDR3 regions. HTBI primers were the set used in a first-round RT-PCR of the TCR CDR3. TCRdb reanalysed the multiplex PCR reads using MiXCR and keeps one entry per CDR3 protein. In the table there are around 560,000 distinct CDR3 sequences, around 15% of which are singletons. Patients were excluded because of uncontrolled infection, other autoimmune disease, pregnancy or lactation. Study-wide results and caveats: Progression to ophthalmopathy was predicted a median of 6.5 months early.

This clonotype was seen ten or more times. Its antigen remains unknown. The clonotype was recovered from a young woman with Graves' hyperthyroidism. The sample comprised blood. The chain uses TRBV3-1 and TRBJ2-1, with D perhaps TRBD1 (6 bases). In DNA form, the CDR3 reads TGTGCCAGCAGCCACAGGGGCCACAATGAGCAGTTCTTC. Its translation: CASSHRGHNEQFF.